The 15 T cell receptor beta chains below were found in one sample sequenced in a study of CD8 T cells in ankylosing spondylitis. From the 5' RACE reads, TCRdb called clonotypes with MiXCR, one entry per CDR3 protein. Here the sample spans 670,000 or so distinct CDR3 sequences, over 15% being singletons. Study conclusions and caveats: Ankylosing spondylitis blood appeared to carry a characteristic TCR beta motif of several highly homologous variants.

For these TCRs, the target antigens are not known. Sequencing was performed on blood, either unsorted or a sorted T cell fraction (not recorded which). These receptors were taken from a male donor with ankylosing spondylitis.

The V gene is TRBV4-3, the J gene TRBJ1-2; no definite D call. CDR1 LGHNA and CDR2 YSLEER come from the germline V gene. V was pared by 1 base and J by 4 bases, with 19 bases between. The length of the CDR3 is 17 residues. In DNA, the CDR3 is TGCGCCAGCAGCCAAGGTATCGGGCCCCAAGGGCGCTATGGCTACACCTTC. Translation gives CASSQGIGPQGRYGYTF.

This clonotype was seen just once. V usage is TRBV28 and J usage is TRBJ2-5, with D possibly matching TRBD2 (6 bases). V was trimmed by 8 bases and J by 2 bases, leaving 12 bases between them. The CDR3 runs 13 residues. Per germline, CDR1 MDHEN and CDR2 SYDVKM. Here the CDR3 DNA reads TGTGCCAGCCTATCTAGCGCACAAGAGACCCAGTACTTC. Protein product: CASLSSAQETQYF.

This clonotype was counted only a few times. The V and J genes are TRBV12-3 or TRBV12-4 and TRBJ1-1; D is ambiguous. The ends were cut back, 0 bases at V and 6 bases at J, with 8 bases in the middle. The CDR3 contains 13 residues. The CDR3 loop is CASSLARTPEAFF. DNA for the CDR3: TGTGCCAGCAGTTTAGCGCGGACCCCTGAAGCTTTCTTT.

V gene TRBV29-1 combines with J gene TRBJ2-4, with 9 bases fitting TRBD1. The CDR3 loop spans 17 amino acids. The germline CDR1 and CDR2 sequences are SQVTM and ANQGSEA. With V trimmed by 4 bases and J by 0 bases, 10 bases remained unmatched. CDR3 sequence: CSVGGTDRGIAKNIQYF. CDR3 bases: TGCAGCGTTGGAGGGACGGACAGGGGTATAGCCAAAAACATTCAGTACTTC.

The genes are TRBV6-2 or TRBV6-3 and TRBJ2-3; 11 bases fit TRBD2. Germline CDR1 reads MNHEY; CDR2 reads SVGEGT. V gave up 2 bases and J gave up 6 bases; unmatched junction bases: 25. The CDR3 has 22 amino acids. CDR3 sequence (DNA): TGTGCCAGCAGTTACGTGGCAGGGGTCCTACTAGCGGGAGCACAGAGCGCGGATACGCAGTATTTT. It specifies CASSYVAGVLLAGAQSADTQYF.

This sequence joins TRBV7-8 and TRBJ2-1, with 7 bases lining up with TRBD2. Germline CDR1 and CDR2: SGHVS and FQNEAQ. V lost 1 base, J lost 3 bases, and 12 bases stayed unmatched. This CDR3 has 18 residues. CDR3 bases: TGTGCCAGCAGCTTAGTTCCTAGCGGCCCATACTACTACAATGAGCAGTTCTTC. Translation: CASSLVPSGPYYYNEQFF.

J is TRBJ1-6 and V is TRBV3-1; a weak D match, TRBD1 (6 bases). CDR1 is LGHDT, CDR2 YNNKEL, per germline (reference sequence). The CDR3 is 13 amino acids. Between the trimmed V and J ends, which lost 5 bases and 13 bases, there was a span of 15 bases. DNA of the CDR3: TGTGCCAGCAGCGAAGGACAGCCCTCTCCCCTCCACTTT. Residues: CASSEGQPSPLHF.

The chain has TRBV9 and TRBJ2-7; a possible D gene is TRBD1 (7 bases). The germline V gene encodes CDR1 SGDLS and CDR2 YYNGEE. Trimming cost V 0 bases and J 4 bases, with 14 bases left between them. The CDR3 is made up of 15 amino acids. The CDR3 bases are TGTGCCAGCAGCGTAGGGGGGGACAGAGTTTACGAGCAGTACTTC. Protein sequence: CASSVGGDRVYEQYF.

This chain joins TRBV6-1 and TRBJ1-2; unclear D gene. Looked up from germline, CDR1 is MNHNS and CDR2 is SASEGT. The V end was cut by 3 bases, the J end by 4 bases, with 15 bases between. The CDR3 is 15 residues long. The CDR3, as DNA: TGTGCCAGCAGTGACCCCGTTGGCTCCACCTATGGCTACACCTTC. Residues: CASSDPVGSTYGYTF.

The genes are TRBV6-2 or TRBV6-3 and TRBJ2-3; a possible D gene is TRBD2 (7 bases). Trimming took off 4 bases at V and 0 bases at J, with 35 bases between the two ends. The CDR3 spans 23 residues. Germline loops: CDR1 MNHEY, CDR2 SVGEGT. The CDR3 spells CASSSQSWDFGGPLPRSTDTQYF. Here the CDR3 DNA reads TGTGCCAGCAGTTCCCAAAGCTGGGACTTCGGGGGGCCTCTTCCGCGCAGCACAGATACGCAGTATTTT.

This clonotype appeared a few times. The V call is TRBV6-2 or TRBV6-3, the J call TRBJ2-1; D perhaps matches TRBD2 (7 bases). The germline CDR1 and CDR2 sequences are MNHEY and SVGEGT. This CDR3 has 13 amino acids. The V gene lost 0 bases and the J gene lost 10 bases, with 10 bases spanning the gap. The CDR3 sequence: CASSYSGGGEQFF. The CDR3, as DNA: TGTGCCAGCAGTTACTCGGGAGGGGGGGAGCAGTTCTTC.

This clonotype was found a few times. This chain links TRBV20-1 with TRBJ2-5, with no clear D. There are 16 residues in the CDR3. The ends were cut back, 4 bases at V and 4 bases at J, with 22 bases in the middle. Germline CDR1 reads DFQATT; CDR2 reads SNEGSKA (reference sequence). As DNA, the CDR3 is TGCAGTGCTACAGACGTAAACCCGGGCCCTGGAGAGACCCAGTACTTC. Translation: CSATDVNPGPGETQYF.

The J gene is TRBJ2-1, the V gene TRBV20-1, with unresolved D. Germline CDR1 DFQATT, CDR2 SNEGSKA (reference sequence). The CDR3 contains 16 residues. V was clipped by 0 bases and J by 2 bases, with 14 bases between them. The CDR3 DNA is TGCAGTGCTAGAGATTGGCAGGAGTTGGCCTACAATGAGCAGTTCTTC. This encodes CSARDWQELAYNEQFF.

The rearrangement links TRBV7-9 to TRBJ2-7; no clear D. With 5 bases removed from V and 0 bases from J, the gap between germline ends came to 17 bases. The CDR3 sequence is 16 residues long. Germline values: CDR1 SEHNR, CDR2 FQNEAQ (reference sequence). The CDR3 reads CASSHPLGGISYEQYF. The CDR3 nucleotides read TGTGCCAGCAGCCACCCTCTTGGCGGAATCTCCTACGAGCAGTACTTC.

This clonotype was seen ten or more times. The rearrangement uses TRBV10-3 and TRBJ1-6; D is perhaps TRBD1 (5 bases). Trimming removed 4 bases from V and 7 bases from J, with 8 bases in between. The CDR3 loop spans 13 amino acids. In germline, CDR1 is ENHRY, CDR2 SYGVKD. CDR3 DNA: TGTGCCATCAGTGGGGGGTTGAATTCACCCCTCCACTTT. Translated: CAISGGLNSPLHF.